These 20 T cell receptor beta chains originate from one sample sequenced in a study of relationships among human T cell subsets. The CD8+ T cells came from negative anti-CD4 multisort bead selection followed by positive anti-CD8 selection. The T cell receptor alpha and beta CDR3 regions were amplified from mRNA by semiquantitative ARM-PCR. Exponential amplification used communal superprimers after tagged nested gene-specific primers in ARM-PCR. TCRdb fed the multiplex PCR reads into MiXCR, producing one record per CDR3 protein. The table shows roughly 5,400 distinct CDR3 sequences, with around two thirds occurring only once. Input material: CD8+ T cells sorted from blood. The receptors shown here come from a man between 40 and 49 years old in good health.

The chain has TRBV10-1 and TRBJ2-2, with D unclear. CDR3 length: 13 amino acids. V lost 1 base and J 4 bases, leaving 4 bases between the germline ends. Looked up from germline, CDR1 is WNHNN and CDR2 is SYGVQD (reference sequence). CDR3 sequence: CASSEYFTGELFF. The CDR3 DNA is TGCGCCAGCAGTGAGTACTTCACCGGGGAGCTGTTTTTT.

This chain connects TRBV11-2 to TRBJ2-3; no clear D gene. There are 16 residues in the CDR3. V lost 3 bases and J lost 0, with 13 bases in between. Germline V gene sequence: CDR1 SGHAT, CDR2 FQNNGV. The CDR3 bases are TGTGCCAGCAGCTTCTGGGGTCGCGCTAGCACAGATACGCAGTATTTT. Amino acid sequence: CASSFWGRASTDTQYF.

V gene TRBV29-1 combines with J gene TRBJ1-2; no definite D call. V shed 6 bases and J shed 1 base, with 12 bases lying between them. This CDR3 has 13 residues. Germline V gives CDR1 SQVTM, CDR2 ANQGSEA. Written as DNA, the CDR3 is TGCAGCGTCCACAGTGCATATAACTATGGCTACACCTTC. Translated: CSVHSAYNYGYTF. The full variable domain, in which reference TRBV29-1 and TRBJ1-2 provide the parts outside the CDR3, is SAVISQKPSRDICQRGTSLTIQCQVDSQVTMMFWYRQQPGQSLTLIATANQGSEATYESGFVIDKFPISRPNLTFSTLTVSNMSPEDSSIYLCSVHSAYNYGYTFGSGTRLTVV.

The V gene is TRBV7-8, the J gene TRBJ2-3; D gene unclear. Germline V CDR1 and CDR2: SGHVS, FQNEAQ. There are 15 residues in the CDR3. Deletions cut 2 bases from V and 1 base from J, with 10 bases between. CDR3 in amino acids: CASSLSPGRTDTQYF. The CDR3 DNA reads as TGTGCCAGCAGCTTATCCCCAGGTCGCACAGATACGCAGTATTTT. Drawing the rest from reference TRBV7-8 and TRBJ2-3, the complete variable domain is GAGVSQSPRYKVAKRGQDVALRCDPISGHVSLFWYQQALGQGPEFLTYFQNEAQLDKSGLPSDRFFAERPEGSVSTLKIQRTQQEDSAVYLCASSLSPGRTDTQYFGPGTRLTVL.

The chain has TRBV27 and TRBJ2-1, with TRBD1 identical over 10 bases. The length of the CDR3 is 16 residues. Looked up from germline, CDR1 is MNHEY and CDR2 is SMNVEV (reference sequence). V shed 3 bases and J 8 bases; nucleotides not matched to a gene: 10. The CDR3 is CASSFLGTGTGDEQFF. The CDR3 DNA reads TGTGCCAGCAGTTTCCTTGGGACAGGGACAGGGGATGAGCAGTTCTTC.

The chain couples TRBV11-1 to TRBJ2-1, with TRBD2 identical over 7 bases. V lost 2 bases, J lost 3 bases, and 7 bases stayed unmatched. The CDR3 length is 16 residues. CDR1 and CDR2 (germline): SGHAT, FQDESV (reference sequence). CDR3 nucleotides: TGTGCCAGCAGCTTATTGGTCGGGGGGAACTACAATGAGCAGTTCTTC. Translating gives CASSLLVGGNYNEQFF. The entire variable domain, with the rest obtained from reference TRBV11-1 and TRBJ2-1, is as follows: EAEVAQSPRYKITEKSQAVAFWCDPISGHATLYWYRQILGQGPELLVQFQDESVVDDSQLPKDRFSAERLKGVDSTLKIQPAELGDSAMYLCASSLLVGGNYNEQFFGPGTRLTVL.

V is TRBV10-3 and J is TRBJ1-1, with a possible D match to TRBD1 (5 bases). Per the germline V gene, CDR1 is ENHRY and CDR2 is SYGVKD. The CDR3 contains 13 residues. V shed 9 bases and J shed 0 bases, with 11 bases lying between them. CDR3 bases: TGTGCCATAACGGGACTCATGAACACTGAAGCTTTCTTT. Its translation is CAITGLMNTEAFF.

The chain recombines TRBV7-9 with TRBJ1-3; unclear D gene. Germline CDR1 SEHNR, CDR2 FQNEAQ (reference sequence). V was cut by 5 bases and J by 9 bases, with 8 bases left in between. The CDR3 spans 11 residues. DNA for the CDR3: TGTGCCAGCAGCCCGGACGGCACCATATATTTT. As protein: CASSPDGTIYF.

This clonotype was seen a few times. This chain links TRBV27 with TRBJ2-1; D is undetermined. Germline lookup yields CDR1 MNHEY and CDR2 SMNVEV (reference sequence). Trimming took 1 base from V and 8 from J, leaving 15 bases between them. The CDR3 length is 15 residues. The CDR3 DNA follows: TGTGCCAGCAGTTTATTTTCCGGACCGACTTATGAGCAGTTCTTC. This gives the protein CASSLFSGPTYEQFF.

The V call is TRBV28, the J call TRBJ2-7; weak D call: TRBD1 (5 bases). CDR3 size: 16 residues. Germline CDR1 reads MDHEN; CDR2 reads SYDVKM. V was shortened by 8 bases and J by 2 bases, with 22 bases between the two germline ends. This CDR3 is CASRPRSLDSPYEQYF. The CDR3 region has the DNA TGTGCCAGCCGACCGCGTTCTTTAGACAGTCCCTACGAGCAGTACTTC.

V is TRBV11-2 and J is TRBJ2-7; D is perhaps TRBD1 (6 bases). The germline V and J ends were trimmed by 5 bases and 3 bases, with 11 bases remaining between them. Germline V gives CDR1 SGHAT, CDR2 FQNNGV. This CDR3 is 13 amino acids long. CDR3 in amino acids: CASSGDMSYEQYF. In DNA form, the CDR3 reads TGTGCCAGCAGCGGGGACATGAGCTACGAGCAGTACTTC.

This clonotype was found a few times. The V call is TRBV28, the J call TRBJ1-5; TRBD1 aligns across 7 bases. J gave up 6 bases and V 6 bases, and 11 bases lay outside the gene matches. Germline assignment: CDR1 MDHEN and CDR2 SYDVKM. The CDR3 sequence is 15 residues long. CDR3 protein: CASSPTGDGFQPQHF. The CDR3 bases are TGTGCCAGCAGCCCCACAGGGGATGGGTTTCAGCCCCAGCATTTT.

The sample holds a few counts of this clonotype. J is TRBJ2-7 and V is TRBV7-9; weak D call: TRBD1 (5 bases). Germline V gene sequence: CDR1 SEHNR, CDR2 FQNEAQ (reference sequence). The CDR3 extends over 13 amino acids. V was shortened by 5 bases and J by 4 bases, with 12 bases between the two germline ends. CDR3 sequence reads: CASSPPTDYEQYF. The CDR3, as DNA: TGTGCCAGCAGCCCACCGACAGATTACGAGCAGTACTTC.

V usage is TRBV27 and J usage is TRBJ2-1, with D tentatively TRBD1 or TRBD2 (5 bases each). Germline-derived CDR1 and CDR2 are MNHEY and SMNVEV (reference sequence). The CDR3 runs to 15 residues. The V end lost 7 bases, the J end lost 4 bases, and 17 bases lay between the germline ends. Here the CDR3 DNA reads TGTGCCAGCAAATTCCGAGGGACCCCTTACAATGAGCAGTTCTTC. Its protein is CASKFRGTPYNEQFF.

The chain joins TRBV7-9 to TRBJ2-5, with a weak D call TRBD2 (5 bases). The CDR3 is 15 residues long. Trimming took 0 bases from V and 5 from J, leaving 13 bases between them. From germline, CDR1 is SEHNR and CDR2 FQNEAQ (reference sequence). For the CDR3, the DNA is TGTGCCAGCAGCTTAGCAGGTTCCTGCGGGGAGACCCAGTACTTC. Its protein product is CASSLAGSCGETQYF.

In this sample, this clonotype turned up once. The J gene is TRBJ2-3, the V gene TRBV6-6, with 9 bases matching TRBD1. This CDR3 has 16 amino acids. CDR1 is MNHNY and CDR2 is SVGAGI in the germline V gene (reference sequence). J gave up 3 bases and V 3 bases, and 7 bases lay outside the gene matches. The CDR3, as DNA: TGTGCCAGCAGTTATCCGCCGGGACAGGGTACAGATACGCAGTATTTT. The encoded protein is CASSYPPGQGTDTQYF.

The rearrangement joins TRBV6-5 to TRBJ1-2; D call uncertain. The CDR3 loop spans 16 amino acids. Per the germline V gene, CDR1 is MNHEY and CDR2 is SVGAGI. Trimming removed 2 bases at V and 6 bases at J, with 19 bases between. DNA of the CDR3: TGTGCCAGCAGTTACAGAACGGATGGATCTTCCGATGGCTACACCTTC. Amino acid sequence: CASSYRTDGSSDGYTF.

The J gene is TRBJ2-7, the V gene TRBV11-2, with 10 positions matching TRBD2. The junction had 5 bases not matched to a gene; V was cut back by 0 bases and J by 6 bases. Germline lookup yields CDR1 SGHAT and CDR2 FQNNGV. The CDR3 loop spans 15 amino acids. The CDR3 nucleotides read TGTGCCAGCAGCTTAGAGGTAGCGGGAGGCCCCGAGCAGTACTTC. Its translation is CASSLEVAGGPEQYF.

J is TRBJ2-3 and V is TRBV6-4, with a possible D match to TRBD2 (6 bases). CDR1 and CDR2 from the germline V gene are MRHNA and SNTAGT. CDR3 length: 14 amino acids. With 2 bases removed from V and 1 base from J, the gap between germline ends came to 7 bases. As DNA, the CDR3 is TGTGCCAGCAGTGACGGCGGGGGCACAGATACGCAGTATTTT. Encoded protein: CASSDGGGTDTQYF.

The rearrangement links TRBV11-2 to TRBJ1-4; 7 bases are shared with TRBD1. This CDR3 spans 14 amino acids. Unmatched junction bases numbered 5, after V lost 3 bases and J lost 7 bases. The germline gives CDR1 SGHAT, CDR2 FQNNGV. The CDR3 protein is CASSFQDRPEKLFF. As DNA, the CDR3 is TGTGCCAGCAGCTTCCAGGACAGGCCTGAAAAACTGTTTTTT.